The clone carrying this T cell receptor beta chain was observed a handful of times. This record belongs to a study of blood T cell repertoires in COVID-19. Study details: Donors in the United States, Italy and Spain gave samples during acute or convalescent COVID-19. From T cells, B-cell-depleted T cells, or PBMCs came the material, which was cDNA or gDNA.

How the authors handled the data: The assay estimated nucleated cells by amplifying reference gene primers. TCRdb's copy holds only in-frame clones and misses some; the assay was immunoSEQ multiplex PCR. Clonal size and the V and J genes are those of that table, whereas D and trimming came from the DNA. The sample lists approximately 93,000 clones; about nine tenths were seen once. The J segment lost 11 bases and the V segment lost 3 bases, leaving 13 bases of the junction unmatched. This CDR3 comprises 16 residues. Germline V gene sequence: CDR1 MDHEN, CDR2 SYDVKM. This chain connects TRBV28 to TRBJ2-1; TRBD2 matches 10 bases. Sequencing used peripheral blood. The receptor's source is a man aged 50-60 years with active or convalescent COVID-19. In DNA form, the CDR3 reads TGTGCCAGCAGTTTTGGGCCCGCTAGCGGGAGTATCCAGCAGTTCTTC. This gives the protein CASSFGPASGSIQQFF.